These 25 T cell receptor beta chains came from one sample sequenced in a study of graft-versus-host responses after intestinal transplantation. The repertoire was sequenced with immunoSEQ multiplex PCR; TCRdb's copy has only in-frame clones and lacks some. Seen here are some 15,000 clones, around 83% observed once, and the top ten hold approximately 3.9%. The graft tissue was processed, and this released both intraepithelial and lamina propria lymphocytes. The source was ileum tissue, collected 584 days after intestinal transplantation. These receptors all come from a human patient who received an intestinal transplant, so some T cells may come from the graft donor.

V is TRBV5-4 and J is TRBJ1-1, with D hard to call. Trimming removed 2 bases at V and 6 bases at J, with 8 bases between. Germline-derived CDR1 and CDR2 are SGHNT and YYREEE (reference sequence). The CDR3 loop spans 12 amino acids. CDR3 nucleotide sequence: TGTGCCAGCAGCTTTTCACGCGCTGAAGCTTTCTTT. Translation gives CASSFSRAEAFF.

This clone was recorded only once. This chain joins TRBV30 and TRBJ1-6; 9 bases match TRBD1. Losses at the gene ends were 2 bases for V and 8 bases for J; bases not matched to a gene: 4. CDR3 size: 14 residues. CDR1 GTSNPN and CDR2 SVGIG come from the germline V gene (reference sequence). In nucleotides, the CDR3 is TGTGCCTGGAGTCCCCGGGACAGGGATTCACCCCTCCACTTT. It encodes CAWSPRDRDSPLHF.

This clone was counted a few times. J is TRBJ2-4 and V is TRBV29-1, with D hard to call. V gave up 4 bases and J gave up 2 bases, with 12 bases separating them. This CDR3 comprises 14 residues. Germline V CDR1 and CDR2: SQVTM, ANQGSEA. The CDR3 DNA is TGCAGCGTTGCTCTGAGCTCCTCCAAAAACATTCAGTACTTC. Amino acids: CSVALSSSKNIQYF.

This chain connects TRBV13 to TRBJ2-7, with 7 bases aligning to TRBD1. After removal of 5 bases from V and 5 bases from J, the junction contained 6 bases not matched to a gene. Germline CDR1 and CDR2: PRHDT and FYEKMQ (reference sequence). The CDR3 contains 13 residues. CDR3 protein: CASSARTGDEQYF. The CDR3, as DNA: TGTGCCAGCAGCGCCCGGACAGGTGACGAGCAGTACTTC.

The chain carries TRBV16 and TRBJ1-1; D is unclear. CDR1 is KGHSY, CDR2 FQNENV, per germline. This CDR3 region has 13 residues. Trimming stripped 0 bases from V and 4 bases from J, with 6 bases between. DNA for the CDR3: TGTGCCAGCAGCCAATCCAAGGGCACTGAAGCTTTCTTT. It encodes CASSQSKGTEAFF.

The sample holds a few counts of this clone. The chain joins TRBV5-1 to TRBJ1-1, with no clear D. The V gene's germline CDR1 is SGHRS and CDR2 YFSETQ. The CDR3 loop spans 15 amino acids. Between the trimmed V and J ends, which lost 5 bases and 1 base, there was a span of 15 bases. The CDR3, as DNA: TGCGCCAGCAGACCGGCAGCCTCATGGAACACTGAAGCTTTCTTT. This encodes CASRPAASWNTEAFF.

This chain links TRBV27 with TRBJ2-1; 10 nucleotides align to TRBD2. The germline gives CDR1 MNHEY, CDR2 SMNVEV (reference sequence). The CDR3 loop spans 15 amino acids. V lost 4 bases, J lost 6 bases, and 6 bases stayed unmatched. The CDR3 is CASSYTSGVPNEQFF. The CDR3 DNA reads TGTGCCAGCAGTTACACTAGCGGGGTACCCAATGAGCAGTTCTTC.

The chain employs TRBV6-5 and TRBJ2-2; weak D call: TRBD1 (6 bases). V was clipped by 3 bases and J by 7 bases, with 12 bases between them. This CDR3 is 14 amino acids long. Germline values: CDR1 MNHEY, CDR2 SVGAGI. This CDR3 reads CASSYYRQDGELFF. The CDR3 DNA sequence: TGTGCCAGCAGTTATTACCGACAGGACGGGGAGCTGTTTTTT.

The V and J genes are TRBV6-1 and TRBJ1-4; 8 nucleotides match TRBD1. CDR3 length: 13 residues. Germline CDR1 reads MNHNS; CDR2 reads SASEGT. With V trimmed by 6 bases and J by 7 bases, 4 bases remained unmatched. CDR3 amino acids: CASSRGPGEKLFF. The CDR3 DNA reads as TGTGCCAGCAGCAGGGGGCCGGGTGAAAAACTGTTTTTT.

A single count supports this clone. This chain connects TRBV5-6 to TRBJ1-5; unclear D gene. CDR3 length: 12 residues. Germline CDR1 reads SGHDT; CDR2 reads YYEEEE. V lost 1 base and J 6 bases, leaving 5 bases between the germline ends. CDR3 nucleotide sequence: TGTGCCAGCAGCTTGACCGGTCAGCCCCAGCATTTT. Its protein product is CASSLTGQPQHF.

The chain is built from TRBV5-5 and TRBJ1-1; 10 nucleotides line up with TRBD1. CDR1 is SGHKS, CDR2 YYEKEE, per germline (reference sequence). With 3 bases clipped from V and 8 bases from J, the junction kept 10 bases outside the gene matches. The CDR3 totals 15 residues. CDR3 nucleotide sequence: TGTGCCAGCAGCTGGGGACAGGGGAGTGCGGCGGAAGCTTTCTTT. It encodes CASSWGQGSAAEAFF.

This chain uses TRBV27 with TRBJ2-7; D is ambiguous. V dropped 2 bases and J dropped 4 bases, with 12 bases sitting between them. Germline CDR1 and CDR2: MNHEY and SMNVEV (reference sequence). CDR3 length: 14 amino acids. The CDR3 DNA reads TGTGCCAGCAGTTTAGTCGGGCGGTCTTACGAGCAGTACTTC. This encodes CASSLVGRSYEQYF.

V usage is TRBV5-4 and J usage is TRBJ2-1; a weak D match, TRBD2 (6 bases). CDR3 length: 16 residues. Germline V gives CDR1 SGHNT, CDR2 YYREEE (reference sequence). V was trimmed by 0 bases and J by 4 bases, leaving 14 bases between them. The CDR3: CASSLDFGDSYNEQFF. CDR3 DNA sequence: TGTGCCAGCAGCTTGGATTTTGGGGACTCTTACAATGAGCAGTTCTTC.

The chain recombines TRBV18 with TRBJ1-2; 9 bases align to TRBD1. The CDR3 totals 15 residues. J was trimmed by 5 bases and V by 2 bases; bases with no gene match: 6. Germline V gives CDR1 KGHSH, CDR2 LQKENI. The CDR3 spells CASSPGQGPTYGYTF. CDR3 bases: TGTGCCAGCTCACCAGGACAGGGGCCCACATATGGCTACACCTTC.

The chain combines TRBV6-6 with TRBJ2-4; no clear D gene. V shed 8 bases and J shed 12 bases, with 14 bases lying between them. Germline-derived CDR1 and CDR2 are MNHNY and SVGAGI (reference sequence). CDR3 length equals 11 residues. The CDR3: CASGYSRTQYF. The CDR3 region has the DNA TGTGCCAGCGGCTACTCTCGTACTCAGTACTTC.

This sequence joins TRBV7-8 and TRBJ1-2; no clear D. Germline CDR1 and CDR2: SGHVS and FQNEAQ. The length of the CDR3 is 17 residues. The germline V and J ends were trimmed by 5 bases and 7 bases, with 26 bases remaining between them. The CDR3 coding sequence is TGTGCCAGCAGCATCCGACCGGGGTCCGGGTTACGCTCTGGCTACACCTTC. Encoded protein: CASSIRPGSGLRSGYTF.

This clone was picked up one time. The gene calls are TRBV7-8 and TRBJ1-6; D possibly corresponds to TRBD1 (6 bases). CDR3 length equals 15 residues. CDR1 and CDR2 (germline): SGHVS, FQNEAQ. Trimming removed 6 bases from V and 1 base from J, with 10 bases in between. This CDR3 reads CASRPTGSYNSPLHF. In DNA, the CDR3 is TGTGCCAGCAGGCCCACAGGGTCCTATAATTCACCCCTCCACTTT. The full variable domain, in which reference TRBV7-8 and TRBJ1-6 provide the parts outside the CDR3, is GAGVSQSPRYKVAKRGQDVALRCDPISGHVSLFWYQQALGQGPEFLTYFQNEAQLDKSGLPSDRFFAERPEGSVSTLKIQRTQQEDSAVYLCASRPTGSYNSPLHFGNGTRLTVT.

The chain carries TRBV27 and TRBJ1-6, with D possibly being TRBD1 (6 bases). Trimming pared 2 bases from V and 9 bases from J, leaving 8 bases between. This CDR3 contains 13 residues. Germline V lookup: CDR1 MNHEY, CDR2 SMNVEV (reference sequence). The CDR3 region has the DNA TGTGCCAGCAGTTTAGCACAGGGTTCACCCCTCCACTTT. Protein product: CASSLAQGSPLHF.

The chain recombines TRBV5-1 with TRBJ2-7; D perhaps matches TRBD1 (6 bases). CDR1 is SGHRS and CDR2 is YFSETQ in the germline V gene. V lost 0 bases, J lost 3 bases, and 10 bases lay in between. The CDR3 runs to 14 residues. CDR3 in DNA: TGCGCCAGCAGCTTGGGACAGGCTGACTACGAGCAGTACTTC. Translation gives CASSLGQADYEQYF. Variable domain in full (rest from reference TRBV5-1 and TRBJ2-7): KAGVTQTPRYLIKTRGQQVTLSCSPISGHRSVSWYQQTPGQGLQFLFEYFSETQRNKGNFPGRFSGRQFSNSRSEMNVSTLELGDSALYLCASSLGQADYEQYFGPGTRLTVT.

This sequence joins TRBV7-9 and TRBJ1-2; 8 nucleotides match TRBD1. The CDR3 has 12 residues. Germline trimming cut 6 bases from V and 6 bases from J; bases unmatched to any gene: 3. The germline V gene has CDR1 SEHNR and CDR2 FQNEAQ (reference sequence). The CDR3: CASRGQDHGYTF. The CDR3 DNA reads TGTGCCAGCAGGGGACAGGACCATGGCTACACCTTC.

The chain joins TRBV7-3 to TRBJ2-3; 12 bases match TRBD2. The V segment lost 4 bases and the J segment 6 bases; nucleotides outside the gene matches: 8. Germline CDR1 is SGHTA and CDR2 is FQGTGA. The CDR3 spans 16 residues. The CDR3 DNA reads TGTGCCAGCAGCTCGCAGACTAGCGGGGGAGGGGATACGCAGTATTTT. This codes for CASSSQTSGGGDTQYF.

The V gene is TRBV25-1, the J gene TRBJ1-2, with a possible D match to TRBD1 (5 bases). Germline CDR1 reads MGHDK; CDR2 reads SYGVNS. V lost 3 bases, J lost 10 bases, and 12 bases lay in between. The CDR3 is 12 residues long. CDR3 residues: CASSEQGADYTF. The CDR3 DNA reads TGTGCCAGCAGTGAGCAGGGAGCGGACTACACCTTC.

As to this clone: In the same sample, other DNA sequences code for this CDR3. The chain couples TRBV30 to TRBJ2-7; D is undetermined. In germline, CDR1 is GTSNPN, CDR2 SVGIG (reference sequence). The CDR3 loop spans 14 amino acids. Trimming cost V 0 bases and J 0 bases, with 9 bases left between them. The CDR3 protein is CAWSVGLLSYEQYF. DNA for the CDR3: TGTGCCTGGAGTGTCGGCCTCCTCTCCTACGAGCAGTACTTC.

This rearrangement joins TRBV13 to TRBJ1-4; D remains ambiguous. This CDR3 spans 15 amino acids. Trimming stripped 8 bases from V and 5 bases from J, with 18 bases between. Germline V gives CDR1 PRHDT, CDR2 FYEKMQ (reference sequence). CDR3 DNA sequence: TGTGCCAGCGCCTCCCGGGGTTCTGGGAATGAAAAACTGTTTTTT. Its protein product is CASASRGSGNEKLFF.

This chain links TRBV25-1 with TRBJ2-3, with TRBD1 matching over 9 bases. Trimming took 8 bases from V and 3 from J; bases not matched to a gene: 9. CDR1 and CDR2 (germline): MGHDK, SYGVNS. CDR3 length equals 15 residues. The CDR3 DNA reads as TGTGCCAGCTCTAGGGACAGGGAGTTGACAGATACGCAGTATTTT. Its protein product is CASSRDRELTDTQYF.